Listed below are T cell receptor beta chains from one sample, sequenced in a study of technical replicates of blood from a few donors. Generated by immunoSEQ multiplex PCR, the TCRdb table keeps only in-frame clones and is missing some. The sample consists of nearly 80,000 clones, around 96% of them appearing once. Specimen: T cells isolated from PBMCs. The receptors originated from a human donor in good health. The CDR3 runs from the conserved cysteine through the conserved F or W. Each record gives: D gene, J gene, V gene, CDR3 DNA, CDR3 protein. A D gene is named only where the DNA matches it firmly.

D gene: TRBD2
J gene: TRBJ2-5
V gene: TRBV10-3
CDR3 DNA: TGTGCCGTTCGACTAGCCCAAGATGTGGAGACCCAGTACTTC
CDR3 protein: CAVRLAQDVETQYF

D gene: TRBD1
J gene: TRBJ2-7
V gene: TRBV4-1
CDR3 DNA: TGCGCCAGCAGCGCCGGGACAGGGGTTAGCGACGAGCAGTACTTC
CDR3 protein: CASSAGTGVSDEQYF

D gene: -
J gene: TRBJ2-1
V gene: TRBV5-6
CDR3 DNA: TGTGCCAGCAGCAGGGTCCCACGGGACTATGAGCAGTTCTTC
CDR3 protein: CASSRVPRDYEQFF

D gene: TRBD1
J gene: TRBJ1-1
V gene: TRBV19
CDR3 DNA: TGTGCCAGTAGTATCAGACAGGGGCCACGGATGAACACTGAAGCTTTCTTT
CDR3 protein: CASSIRQGPRMNTEAFF

D gene: -
J gene: TRBJ2-7
V gene: TRBV7-6
CDR3 DNA: TGTGCCAGCAGCCCCGGTCCCAACTACGAGCAGTACTTC
CDR3 protein: CASSPGPNYEQYF

D gene: -
J gene: TRBJ2-7
V gene: TRBV9
CDR3 DNA: TGTGCCAGCAGCGTAGCGGATCCTAGTGAAGAGCAGTACTTC
CDR3 protein: CASSVADPSEEQYF

D gene: -
J gene: TRBJ1-2
V gene: TRBV25-1
CDR3 DNA: TGTGCCAGCAGTGGCTTCGGGAACTATGGCTACACCTTC
CDR3 protein: CASSGFGNYGYTF

D gene: TRBD2
J gene: TRBJ2-3
V gene: TRBV30
CDR3 DNA: TGTGCCTGGAGTGTACTAGCGGGAGTGGTTCGAACGCAGTATTTT
CDR3 protein: CAWSVLAGVVRTQYF

D gene: TRBD2
J gene: TRBJ2-2
V gene: TRBV7-3
CDR3 DNA: TGTGCCAGCAGCCAACTAGCGGGAGGTTCCACCGGGGAGCTGTTTTTT
CDR3 protein: CASSQLAGGSTGELFF

D gene: -
J gene: TRBJ2-2
V gene: TRBV7-3
CDR3 DNA: TGTGCCAGCAGCTTAACTACTTACACCGGGGAGCTGTTTTTT
CDR3 protein: CASSLTTYTGELFF

D gene: -
J gene: TRBJ2-2
V gene: TRBV19
CDR3 DNA: TGTGCCAGTAGTGGAGCGGGACAAGGGGAGCTGTTTTTT
CDR3 protein: CASSGAGQGELFF

D gene: -
J gene: TRBJ2-1
V gene: TRBV5-4
CDR3 DNA: TGTGCCAGCAGCCAACCGGGACTTACCTACAATGAGCAGTTCTTC
CDR3 protein: CASSQPGLTYNEQFF

D gene: -
J gene: TRBJ2-7
V gene: TRBV6-6
CDR3 DNA: TGTGCCAGCAGTTACTCGATCGGCTACGAGCAGTACTTC
CDR3 protein: CASSYSIGYEQYF

D gene: -
J gene: TRBJ2-5
V gene: TRBV25-1
CDR3 DNA: TGTGCCAGCAGTGTGGGAGGGGGGCAAGAGACCCAGTACTTC
CDR3 protein: CASSVGGGQETQYF

D gene: TRBD2
J gene: TRBJ2-2
V gene: TRBV15
CDR3 DNA: TGTGCCACCAGCAGACAGGGAGGGACCGGGGAGCTGTTTTTT
CDR3 protein: CATSRQGGTGELFF